This T cell receptor beta chain was sequenced during a study of T cells after yellow fever vaccination. This CDR3 comprises 15 residues. Trimming removed 5 bases at V and 1 base at J, with 9 bases between. Germline CDR1 reads LNHDA; CDR2 reads SQIVND (reference sequence). TCRdb re-analysed the 5' RACE reads in MiXCR, keeping a single row per CDR3 protein. Of more than 300,000 distinct CDR3 sequences listed, approximately 4.3% are singletons. This receptor was obtained from a man aged 18 to 35 who received the YFV17D yellow fever vaccine. The sample here was PBMCs, taken 15 days after the yellow fever booster vaccination. The chain joins TRBV19 to TRBJ1-6; D is possibly TRBD1 (5 bases). The DNA of the CDR3 is TGTGCCAGTAGTTTACAGGTGTCCTATAATTCACCCCTCCACTTT. The encoded protein is CASSLQVSYNSPLHF.